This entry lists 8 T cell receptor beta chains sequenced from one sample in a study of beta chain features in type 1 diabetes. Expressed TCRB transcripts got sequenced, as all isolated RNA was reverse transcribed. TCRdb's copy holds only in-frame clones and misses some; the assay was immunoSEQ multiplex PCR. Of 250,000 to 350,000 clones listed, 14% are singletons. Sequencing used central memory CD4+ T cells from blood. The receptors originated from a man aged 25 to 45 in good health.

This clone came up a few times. CDR3 region: CASSQQTGSNGELFF. In nucleotides, the CDR3 is TGTGCCAGCAGTCAACAGACAGGTTCGAACGGGGAGCTGTTTTTT. The chain carries TRBV9 and TRBJ2-2, with a weak D call TRBD1 (6 bases). The germline CDR1 and CDR2 sequences are SGDLS and YYNGEE. This CDR3 contains 15 residues. V dropped 5 bases and J dropped 7 bases, with 18 bases sitting between them.

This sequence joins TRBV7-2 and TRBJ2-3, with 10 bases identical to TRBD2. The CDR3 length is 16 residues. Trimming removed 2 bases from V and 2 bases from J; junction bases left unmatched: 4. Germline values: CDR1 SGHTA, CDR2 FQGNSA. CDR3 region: CASSLLGLADTDTQYF. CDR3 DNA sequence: TGTGCCAGCAGCTTACTAGGACTAGCGGACACAGATACGCAGTATTTT.

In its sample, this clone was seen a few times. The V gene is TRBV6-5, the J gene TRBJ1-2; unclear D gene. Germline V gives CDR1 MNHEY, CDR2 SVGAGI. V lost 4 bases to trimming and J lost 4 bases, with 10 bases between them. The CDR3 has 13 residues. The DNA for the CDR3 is TGTGCCAGCAGTTTGACACATATCTATGGCTACACCTTC. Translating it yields CASSLTHIYGYTF.

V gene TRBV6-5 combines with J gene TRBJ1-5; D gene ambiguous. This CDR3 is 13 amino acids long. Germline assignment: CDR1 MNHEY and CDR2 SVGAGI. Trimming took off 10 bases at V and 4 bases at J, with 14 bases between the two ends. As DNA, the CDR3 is TGTGCCACGTCCAGAGGGTTTAATCAGCCCCAGCATTTT. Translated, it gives CATSRGFNQPQHF.

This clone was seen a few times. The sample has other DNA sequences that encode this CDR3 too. The CDR3: CASSLDREETQYF. CDR3 coding DNA: TGCGCCAGCAGCTTGGACAGGGAGGAGACCCAGTACTTC. This sequence joins TRBV5-1 and TRBJ2-5, with D possibly being TRBD1 (6 bases). Looked up from germline, CDR1 is SGHRS and CDR2 is YFSETQ. This CDR3 has 13 residues. V shed 0 bases and J shed 5 bases, with 8 bases lying between them.

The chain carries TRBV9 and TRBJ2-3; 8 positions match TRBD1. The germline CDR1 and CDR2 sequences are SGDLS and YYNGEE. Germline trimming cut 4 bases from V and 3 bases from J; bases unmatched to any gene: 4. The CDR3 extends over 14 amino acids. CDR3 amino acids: CASSTGQGTDTQYF. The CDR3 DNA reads TGTGCCAGCAGCACCGGACAGGGAACAGATACGCAGTATTTT.

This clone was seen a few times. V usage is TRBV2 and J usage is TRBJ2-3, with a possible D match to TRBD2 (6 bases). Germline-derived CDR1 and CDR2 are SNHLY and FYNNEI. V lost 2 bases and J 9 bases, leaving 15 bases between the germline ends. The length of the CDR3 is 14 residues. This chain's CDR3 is CASSEQVGSGTQYF. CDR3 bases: TGTGCCAGCAGTGAACAGGTCGGGAGCGGGACGCAGTATTTT.

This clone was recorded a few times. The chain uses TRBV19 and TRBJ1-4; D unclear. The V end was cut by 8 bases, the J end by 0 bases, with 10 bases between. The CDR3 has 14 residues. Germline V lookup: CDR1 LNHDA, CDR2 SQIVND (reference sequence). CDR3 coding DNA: TGTGCCAGTCAGCAGTTCTCAACTAATGAAAAACTGTTTTTT. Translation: CASQQFSTNEKLFF.